A selection of T cell receptor beta chains follows, all from one sample in a study of cytomegalovirus exposure and HLA in healthy donors. Libraries were prepared by immunoSEQ multiplex PCR; TCRdb keeps only in-frame clonotypes and omits some of them. The sample has tens of thousands of clones; roughly 97% are singletons. Specimen: PBMCs. These receptor sequences come from a man in his thirties or forties in good health and CMV-seropositive. Each CDR3 is given with its conserved first and last residue. The order of the fields is J gene, V gene, clone size, D gene, CDR3 protein, CDR3 DNA. A D gene is named only where the DNA matches it firmly. Size is omitted from some rows. Given values are once, few, many or a class for expanded clones.

j_call: TRBJ2-7; v_call: TRBV28; clone_size: -; d_call: -; cdr3_aa: CASVSGGNEQYF; cdr3_nt: TGTGCCAGTGTTAGTGGGGGGAACGAGCAGTACTTC
j_call: TRBJ2-3; v_call: TRBV5-1; clone_size: -; d_call: -; cdr3_aa: CASSQNTDTQYF; cdr3_nt: TGCGCCAGCAGCCAAAACACAGATACGCAGTATTTT
j_call: TRBJ2-2; v_call: TRBV18; clone_size: once; d_call: -; cdr3_aa: CASSPNSYTGELFF; cdr3_nt: TGTGCCAGCTCACCAAACTCCTACACCGGGGAGCTGTTTTTT
j_call: TRBJ2-2; v_call: TRBV4-1; clone_size: once; d_call: TRBD1; cdr3_aa: CASSHEPGTGGSGELFF; cdr3_nt: TGCGCCAGCAGCCACGAACCCGGGACAGGGGGCTCCGGGGAGCTGTTTTTT
j_call: TRBJ1-1; v_call: TRBV14; clone_size: -; d_call: -; cdr3_aa: CASSQESVDTEAFF; cdr3_nt: TGTGCCAGCAGCCAAGAGTCAGTGGACACTGAAGCTTTCTTT
j_call: TRBJ1-3; v_call: TRBV27; clone_size: -; d_call: -; cdr3_aa: CASRPRVSGNTIYF; cdr3_nt: TGTGCCAGCAGACCCAGGGTCTCTGGAAACACCATATATTTT
j_call: TRBJ1-1; v_call: TRBV5-1; clone_size: -; d_call: -; cdr3_aa: CASSLLPENTEAFF; cdr3_nt: TGCGCCAGCAGCTTGCTTCCAGAGAACACTGAAGCTTTCTTT
j_call: TRBJ2-7; v_call: TRBV28; clone_size: -; d_call: TRBD1; cdr3_aa: CASNAGQGNYEQYF; cdr3_nt: TGTGCCAGCAACGCCGGACAGGGAAATTACGAGCAGTACTTC
j_call: TRBJ1-2; v_call: TRBV30; clone_size: -; d_call: -; cdr3_aa: CGRRRDRLIYGYTF; cdr3_nt: TGTGGCCGCCGCCGAGACAGGCTGATCTATGGCTACACCTTC
j_call: TRBJ2-7; v_call: TRBV28; clone_size: once; d_call: TRBD2; cdr3_aa: CASRLSGGAYEQYF; cdr3_nt: TGTGCCAGCAGACTAAGCGGGGGAGCCTACGAGCAGTACTTC
j_call: TRBJ2-3; v_call: TRBV11-2; clone_size: -; d_call: -; cdr3_aa: CASSLSYKGTDTQYF; cdr3_nt: TGTGCCAGCAGCTTAAGTTATAAGGGGACAGATACGCAGTATTTT
j_call: TRBJ2-5; v_call: TRBV5-1; clone_size: -; d_call: TRBD1; cdr3_aa: CASSLEGATETQYF; cdr3_nt: TGCGCCAGCAGCTTGGAGGGGGCGACGGAGACCCAGTACTTC
j_call: TRBJ2-7; v_call: TRBV7-2; clone_size: -; d_call: TRBD1; cdr3_aa: CASSDRGVIHEQYF; cdr3_nt: TGTGCCAGCAGCGACAGGGGGGTCATCCACGAGCAGTACTTC
j_call: TRBJ2-2; v_call: TRBV30; clone_size: -; d_call: -; cdr3_aa: CAWSVRAGHTGELFF; cdr3_nt: TGTGCCTGGAGTGTACGGGCAGGGCACACCGGGGAGCTGTTTTTT
j_call: TRBJ2-7; v_call: TRBV18; clone_size: -; d_call: -; cdr3_aa: CASSPVRGNYEQYF; cdr3_nt: TGTGCCAGCTCACCAGTCAGAGGCAATTACGAGCAGTACTTC
j_call: TRBJ2-2; v_call: TRBV18; clone_size: -; d_call: -; cdr3_aa: CASSRGNQNTGELFF; cdr3_nt: TGTGCCAGCTCACGGGGCAATCAGAACACCGGGGAGCTGTTTTTT
j_call: TRBJ1-2; v_call: TRBV6-6; clone_size: -; d_call: -; cdr3_aa: CASSYPDITGFGYTF; cdr3_nt: TGTGCCAGCAGTTACCCCGACATTACAGGGTTTGGCTACACCTTC
j_call: TRBJ2-3; v_call: TRBV30; clone_size: -; d_call: TRBD2; cdr3_aa: CAWSWGTSGRTSTDTQYF; cdr3_nt: TGTGCCTGGAGTTGGGGGACTAGCGGGAGGACTAGCACAGATACGCAGTATTTT
j_call: TRBJ2-7; v_call: TRBV6-6; clone_size: -; d_call: TRBD2; cdr3_aa: CASSYLRTSGPYEQYF; cdr3_nt: TGTGCCAGCAGTTACCTACGGACTAGCGGGCCCTACGAGCAGTACTTC
j_call: TRBJ2-5; v_call: TRBV28; clone_size: -; d_call: TRBD2; cdr3_aa: CASSFLAGGHETQYF; cdr3_nt: TGTGCCAGCAGTTTCCTAGCGGGAGGTCACGAGACCCAGTACTTC
j_call: TRBJ2-7; v_call: TRBV28; clone_size: -; d_call: TRBD2; cdr3_aa: CASSLSPSGTRGEQYF; cdr3_nt: TGTGCCAGCAGTTTAAGTCCTAGCGGGACCCGGGGCGAGCAGTACTTC
j_call: TRBJ2-1; v_call: TRBV9; clone_size: -; d_call: TRBD2; cdr3_aa: CASSSRGTSWGNEQFF; cdr3_nt: TGTGCCAGCAGCTCCCGGGGGACTAGCTGGGGCAATGAGCAGTTCTTC
j_call: TRBJ1-4; v_call: TRBV25-1; clone_size: -; d_call: TRBD1; cdr3_aa: CASSGETGEKLFF; cdr3_nt: TGTGCCAGCAGTGGTGAGACAGGGGAAAAACTGTTTTTT
j_call: TRBJ1-2; v_call: TRBV13; clone_size: -; d_call: -; cdr3_aa: CASSLAVRGSGYTF; cdr3_nt: TGTGCCAGCAGCTTAGCCGTCAGGGGAAGCGGCTACACCTTC
j_call: TRBJ2-7; v_call: TRBV19; clone_size: -; d_call: -; cdr3_aa: CASSIRTPGEQYF; cdr3_nt: TGTGCCAGTAGTATAAGGACCCCGGGGGAGCAGTACTTC
j_call: TRBJ2-7; v_call: TRBV6-4; clone_size: once; d_call: -; cdr3_aa: CASSPTIASYEQYF; cdr3_nt: TGTGCCAGCTCCCCCACTATAGCCAGTTACGAGCAGTACTTC
j_call: TRBJ2-1; v_call: TRBV27; clone_size: -; d_call: TRBD2; cdr3_aa: CASSLGLAGRGQFF; cdr3_nt: TGTGCCAGCAGTTTGGGACTAGCGGGACGCGGGCAGTTCTTC
j_call: TRBJ2-3; v_call: TRBV27; clone_size: -; d_call: TRBD2; cdr3_aa: CASSLGLASHTQYF; cdr3_nt: TGTGCCAGCAGCCTGGGACTAGCGAGCCATACGCAGTATTTT
j_call: TRBJ1-4; v_call: TRBV5-6; clone_size: -; d_call: -; cdr3_aa: CASSLNPRGTNEKLFF; cdr3_nt: TGTGCCAGCAGCCTGAATCCTAGAGGAACTAATGAAAAACTGTTTTTT
j_call: TRBJ2-2; v_call: TRBV6-5; clone_size: -; d_call: -; cdr3_aa: CASSYSGSRRGGELFF; cdr3_nt: TGTGCCAGCAGTTATTCGGGCAGCAGGAGGGGCGGGGAGCTGTTTTTT
j_call: TRBJ2-3; v_call: TRBV5-1; clone_size: -; d_call: -; cdr3_aa: CASSFGQGTDTQYF; cdr3_nt: -
j_call: TRBJ2-1; v_call: TRBV27; clone_size: -; d_call: -; cdr3_aa: CASSSQGNKDGRPTVKQFF; cdr3_nt: TGTGCCAGCAGTTCACAGGGTAATAAAGACGGGAGGCCGACGGTTAAGCAGTTCTTC
j_call: TRBJ2-5; v_call: TRBV7-2; clone_size: -; d_call: TRBD2; cdr3_aa: CASSWGRLAGGETQYF; cdr3_nt: TGTGCCAGCAGCTGGGGGCGACTAGCGGGAGGAGAGACCCAGTACTTC
j_call: TRBJ1-2; v_call: TRBV7-8; clone_size: -; d_call: -; cdr3_aa: CASSLTQGQPAQDASYTF; cdr3_nt: TGTGCCAGCAGCTTGACCCAGGGGCAACCCGCCCAAGACGCTAGCTACACCTTC
j_call: TRBJ2-7; v_call: TRBV18; clone_size: -; d_call: -; cdr3_aa: CASSPNEVEQYF; cdr3_nt: TGTGCCAGCTCACCTAATGAGGTCGAGCAGTACTTC
j_call: TRBJ1-5; v_call: TRBV29-1; clone_size: -; d_call: -; cdr3_aa: CSVGEGGARNQPQHF; cdr3_nt: TGCAGCGTTGGGGAGGGGGGAGCTCGCAATCAGCCCCAGCATTTT
j_call: TRBJ1-2; v_call: TRBV25-1; clone_size: -; d_call: -; cdr3_aa: CASSGSRGDGYTF; cdr3_nt: TGTGCCAGCAGTGGATCTCGGGGGGATGGCTACACCTTC
j_call: TRBJ1-2; v_call: TRBV11-2; clone_size: -; d_call: -; cdr3_aa: CASSLVRPLGGYGYTF; cdr3_nt: TGTGCCAGCAGCTTAGTACGGCCCCTCGGGGGGTATGGCTACACCTTC
j_call: TRBJ1-2; v_call: TRBV30; clone_size: -; d_call: TRBD1; cdr3_aa: CAWSTGIYGYTF; cdr3_nt: TGTGCCTGGTCGACAGGGATTTATGGCTACACCTTC
j_call: TRBJ2-7; v_call: TRBV18; clone_size: few; d_call: TRBD1; cdr3_aa: CASSGTGASQSYEQYF; cdr3_nt: TGTGCCAGCTCAGGGACAGGGGCGTCCCAATCCTACGAGCAGTACTTC
j_call: TRBJ2-6; v_call: TRBV7-9; clone_size: -; d_call: TRBD1; cdr3_aa: CASSSTGAANVLTF; cdr3_nt: TGTGCCAGCAGCTCAACAGGGGCGGCCAACGTCCTGACTTTC
j_call: TRBJ1-3; v_call: TRBV25-1; clone_size: -; d_call: -; cdr3_aa: CASSDYRSSGNTIYF; cdr3_nt: TGTGCCAGCAGTGATTACCGCAGCTCTGGAAACACCATATATTTT
j_call: TRBJ2-7; v_call: TRBV6-6; clone_size: once; d_call: TRBD1; cdr3_aa: CASSPQKGQGPYEQYF; cdr3_nt: TGTGCCAGCAGTCCCCAAAAGGGACAGGGTCCCTACGAGCAGTACTTC
j_call: TRBJ1-3; v_call: TRBV9; clone_size: -; d_call: TRBD1; cdr3_aa: CASSAQGTISGNTIYF; cdr3_nt: TGTGCCAGCAGCGCACAGGGGACCATCTCTGGAAACACCATATATTTT
j_call: TRBJ2-7; v_call: TRBV27; clone_size: -; d_call: -; cdr3_aa: CASSLAGWGYEQYF; cdr3_nt: TGTGCCAGCAGTTTAGCGGGGTGGGGCTACGAGCAGTACTTC
j_call: TRBJ1-2; v_call: TRBV25-1; clone_size: once; d_call: -; cdr3_aa: CASSESGGRGDGYTF; cdr3_nt: TGTGCCAGCAGTGAATCGGGGGGACGCGGTGATGGCTACACCTTC
j_call: TRBJ1-1; v_call: TRBV29-1; clone_size: -; d_call: -; cdr3_aa: CSVAEARAEAFF; cdr3_nt: TGCAGCGTTGCCGAGGCCAGGGCTGAAGCTTTCTTT
j_call: TRBJ1-2; v_call: TRBV5-4; clone_size: -; d_call: -; cdr3_aa: CASSLDRTYGYTF; cdr3_nt: TGTGCCAGCAGCTTGGACAGGACATATGGCTACACCTTC
j_call: TRBJ2-1; v_call: TRBV9; clone_size: -; d_call: -; cdr3_aa: CASSATPGLFYNEQFF; cdr3_nt: TGTGCCAGCAGCGCGACCCCAGGCCTGTTCTACAATGAGCAGTTCTTC